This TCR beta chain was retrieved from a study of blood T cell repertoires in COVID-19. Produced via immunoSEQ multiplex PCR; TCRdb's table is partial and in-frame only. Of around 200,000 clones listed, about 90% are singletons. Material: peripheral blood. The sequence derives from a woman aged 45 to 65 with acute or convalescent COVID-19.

Written as DNA, the CDR3 is TGTGCCACCAGTGTAACTAGCGGGGGCGGCGATGAGCAGTTCTTC. Amino acid sequence: CATSVTSGGGDEQFF. The chain has TRBV24-1 and TRBJ2-1, with TRBD2 identical over 11 bases. Germline CDR1 is KGHDR and CDR2 is SFDVKD. Unmatched junction bases numbered 7, after V lost 5 bases and J lost 8 bases. CDR3 length: 15 residues.